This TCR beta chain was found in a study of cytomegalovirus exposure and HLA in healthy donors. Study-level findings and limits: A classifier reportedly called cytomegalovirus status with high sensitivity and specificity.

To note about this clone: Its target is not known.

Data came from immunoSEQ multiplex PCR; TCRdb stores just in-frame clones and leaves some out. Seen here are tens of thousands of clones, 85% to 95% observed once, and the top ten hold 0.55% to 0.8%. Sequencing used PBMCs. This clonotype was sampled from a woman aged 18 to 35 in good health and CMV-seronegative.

CDR3 coding DNA: TGTGCCAGCAGCCCGACAGGGAGAAGGGATCAGCCCCAGCATTTT. This translates into CASSPTGRRDQPQHF. V gene TRBV6-5 combines with J gene TRBJ1-5, with 7 bases fitting TRBD1. This CDR3 contains 15 residues. After removal of 6 bases from V and 5 bases from J, the junction contained 10 bases not matched to a gene. From germline, CDR1 is MNHEY and CDR2 SVGAGI.